This record covers a single T cell receptor beta chain. Its target antigen remains unknown. Per-nucleotide qualities are absent, and no much larger clonotype sits a single base away. Ophthalmopathy patients had moderately to severely active disease, Clinical Activity Score of at least 3, NOSPECS grade of at least 4, and duration under 3 months. Patients with uncontrolled infections, other autoimmune diseases, pregnancy or lactation were excluded. Diagnoses were established on the basis of clinical symptoms, serum thyroxine and TRAb, thyroid ultrasound, and orbital computed tomography. PBMCs were separated from roughly 9.6 ml of fresh peripheral blood using Ficoll-Paque density gradient centrifugation. Total RNA was extracted with Trizol reagent, and quality was checked on an Agilent 2100 Bioanalyzer. The entry originates in a study of T cells in Graves' hyperthyroidism and ophthalmopathy (dated by TCRdb to between 2018 and 2021). About the full investigation: Peripheral blood samples were taken at initial diagnosis, before any treatment was given. An independent validation cohort of under 20 hyperthyroidism patients and 17 patients who later progressed to ophthalmopathy tested prospective prediction of ophthalmopathy. Once sampling was done, hyperthyroidism patients were given methimazole at a starting dose of 30 mg daily, whereas ophthalmopathy patients were given high-dose intravenous methylprednisolone. The paper describes TCR Vbeta CDR3 sequencing of around 140 peripheral blood samples, made up of some 42 ophthalmopathy patients, roughly 75 hyperthyroidism patients and 17 progressor patients. To identify distinguishing TCR V-J signatures, a discovery cohort of 100 patients was used, comprising 40 to 45 with Graves' ophthalmopathy and around 60 with stable Graves' hyperthyroidism. In six Graves' hyperthyroidism patients, the study also compared T-cell repertoires from thyroid tissue with T-cell repertoires from blood. The 100 or so discovery patients were divided at random into training and test sets in a 7:3 ratio. Overall study results and their limits: Ophthalmopathy was separated from stable hyperthyroidism by a 13 V-J signature model, with just over 85% sensitivity and roughly 81% specificity obtained in cross-validation and 80%/75% obtained in testing. Most expanded thyroid clonotypes (frequency above 0.001) were also detected in blood, suggesting blood repertoires may reflect thyroid immune responses. In validation, progression to ophthalmopathy was predicted by the model with about 70% sensitivity and approximately 78% specificity, a median of about 6.4 months before onset. Sample size was not statistically predetermined, and investigators were not blinded to group allocation.

The TCR beta CDR3 regions were amplified from RNA transcripts. For the first round of RT-PCR on the TCR CDR3, the HTBI primer set was used together with the Qiagen OneStep RT-PCR kit. A second multiplex PCR round built the libraries, followed by size selection and purification. Libraries were sequenced paired-end with 100 bp reads on an Illumina HiSeq2000. The paper's processing steps were these. SOAPnuke was used to process the raw data, removing reads that contained adapters or uncalled bases, had a mean Phred below 15, or lacked an exact match to the constant primer or identifier. COPE v1.2.5 was used to merge the high-quality paired reads, and each unique nucleotide sequence was defined as a clonotype. MiTCR v1.1 was used to align the clonotypes against IMGT TRBV, TRBD and TRBJ reference segments. The analysis was restricted to V-J combinations with a frequency above 0.0001, which together covered about 99% of the repertoires. A TCS score was defined as the ratio of F50 (clonal expansion) to E x V (chaos), with BLOSUM62-based TCRdist applied between CDR3 peptides within each V-J. Welch's t-statistics and random forest reduced 450 to 600 V-J features to under 15, which were used in a naive Bayes classifier (R e1071). TCRdb reprocessed the public reads (quality trimming at Q25 with fastp, clone calling with MiXCR) and kept in-frame beta chains. Each record represents a unique CDR3 protein, reported with the most common genes and DNA among its rows. For this entry, the V and J calls and clone size follow TCRdb and not the study's own pipeline. The sample table contains about half a million distinct CDR3 sequences; only one count was recorded for around a fifth of them. The ten most abundant clones make up under 55% of the sample.

The clonotype comes from a woman in her 70s with Graves' ophthalmopathy. Source material: blood.

The CDR3 protein: CAWNPRDSNQPQHF. DNA sequence: TGTGCCTGGAATCCCAGGGATAGCAATCAGCCCCAGCATTTT. The sequence is built from TRBV30 and TRBJ1-5; the D segment could be TRBD1, given 5 matching bases. Via the germline V gene (reference sequence), CDR1 is GTSNPN and CDR2 SVGIG. The CDR3 numbers 14 residues from cysteine through phenylalanine. Just CDR3 DNA is preserved here, 42 bases in frame from base 1. V loses 4 bases, J loses 0 bases, and the germline ends lie 10 bases apart.